These 11 T cell receptor beta chains share one sample of origin, sequenced in a study of T cell responses to AZD1222 COVID-19 vaccine (dated by TCRdb to about 2021). This specimen's time point label, interpreted: baseline before first vaccination. The sample's treatment or condition label, in plain terms: meningococcal conjugate vaccine given as trial control. The library relied on the immunoSEQ multiplex PCR assay. Not all clones reach the TCRdb copy of this immuneACCESS table, which keeps in-frame sequences only. Checked studies attribute under half of the gap to unresolved V genes and leave the rest unexplained. The sample data list some 92,000 clones, and approximately 90% of these were observed just once. Less than 5.5% of the sample is taken by the ten largest. The sequencing used peripheral blood, collected on day 0 of MenACWY control vaccination. The receptors shown here come from an adult in good health.

The J gene is TRBJ2-1, the V gene TRBV11-2; D might be TRBD2 (5 bases). The germline V and J ends were trimmed by 4 bases and 2 bases, with 15 bases remaining between them. CDR1 is SGHAT and CDR2 is FQNNGV in the germline V gene. The CDR3 spans 16 residues. CDR3 residues: CASSSPMAAAYNEQFF. CDR3 bases: TGTGCCAGCAGCTCCCCTATGGCAGCGGCCTACAATGAGCAGTTCTTC.

This chain uses TRBV5-8 with TRBJ1-4; 11 bases are a match to TRBD1. Germline CDR1 SGHTS, CDR2 YDEGEE. The CDR3 totals 16 residues. The ends lost 4 bases at V and 7 bases at J; junction bases unmatched: 9. The CDR3 DNA follows: TGTGCCAGCAGCCGTCTTGGACAGGGGGCATCTGAAAAACTGTTTTTT. Its translation is CASSRLGQGASEKLFF.

The CDR3 sequence is CASSLVDSNQPQHF. The CDR3 DNA reads TGTGCCAGCAGCTTAGTGGATAGCAATCAGCCCCAGCATTTT. This chain links TRBV7-9 with TRBJ1-5; D is undetermined. Trimming removed 1 base from V and 0 bases from J, with 4 bases in between. The CDR3 is 14 amino acids. Germline V gene sequence: CDR1 SEHNR, CDR2 FQNEAQ (reference sequence).

The chain has TRBV7-2 and TRBJ2-5; D may be TRBD1 (8 bases). Deletions cut 3 bases from V and 4 bases from J, with 15 bases between. This CDR3 is 15 amino acids long. The V gene's germline CDR1 is SGHTA and CDR2 FQGNSA. CDR3 nucleotides: TGTGCCAGCAGCTTTCAACAGGGGGAGGGAGAGACCCAGTACTTC. It yields the protein CASSFQQGEGETQYF.

V and J are TRBV7-2 and TRBJ1-5; no definite D call. In germline, CDR1 is SGHTA, CDR2 FQGNSA. The CDR3 has 14 residues. Trimming took 5 bases from V and 7 from J, leaving 15 bases between them. This CDR3 is CASSPSRDAQPQHF. CDR3 nucleotide sequence: TGTGCCAGCAGCCCCTCTCGGGATGCCCAGCCCCAGCATTTT. The full variable domain, its missing parts supplied by reference TRBV7-2 and TRBJ1-5, is GAGVSQSPSNKVTEKGKDVELRCDPISGHTALYWYRQSLGQGLEFLIYFQGNSAPDKSGLPSDRFSAERTGGSVSTLTIQRTQQEDSAVYLCASSPSRDAQPQHFGDGTRLSIL.

The chain joins TRBV7-9 to TRBJ1-2; 7 bases align to TRBD1. The CDR3 is made up of 11 amino acids. Germline V gene lookup returns CDR1 SEHNR and CDR2 FQNEAQ (reference sequence). The CDR3 loop is CAGQANHGYTF. CDR3 in DNA: TGTGCAGGACAGGCCAACCATGGCTACACCTTC.

This clone came up a few times. The gene calls are TRBV7-9 and TRBJ1-1; 7 bases are shared with TRBD1. CDR1 is SEHNR and CDR2 is FQNEAQ in the germline V gene (reference sequence). The CDR3 sequence is 18 residues long. Trimming took 8 bases from V and 6 from J; bases not matched to a gene: 24. CDR3 loop: CASGLRVMVQGLRAEAFF. CDR3 DNA sequence: TGTGCCAGCGGCCTTAGGGTAATGGTACAGGGGCTTAGAGCTGAAGCTTTCTTT.

The chain couples TRBV28 to TRBJ2-7, with D possibly being TRBD1 (5 bases). CDR1 is MDHEN, CDR2 SYDVKM, per germline. This CDR3 contains 14 residues. V lost 3 bases, J lost 2 bases, and 11 bases lay in between. The CDR3 coding sequence is TGTGCCAGCAGTTTCTCCAGGGTGACCTACGAGCAGTACTTC. It codes for CASSFSRVTYEQYF. The full variable domain, with the rest looked up from reference TRBV28 and TRBJ2-7, is DVKVTQSSRYLVKRTGEKVFLECVQDMDHENMFWYRQDPGLGLRLIYFSYDVKMKEKGDIPEGYSVSREKKERFSLILESASTNQTSMYLCASSFSRVTYEQYFGPGTRLTVT.

Only a few counts were recorded for this clone. This chain connects TRBV25-1 to TRBJ2-7; 10 positions agree with TRBD1. Unmatched junction bases numbered 7, after V lost 6 bases and J lost 2 bases. Germline assignment: CDR1 MGHDK and CDR2 SYGVNS. This CDR3 is 15 amino acids long. The chain's CDR3 is CASSGTGTGAYEQYF. The CDR3 region has the DNA TGTGCCAGCAGCGGGACCGGGACAGGGGCCTACGAGCAGTACTTC.

The genes are TRBV6-5 and TRBJ2-3; maybe TRBD2 (7 bases). Germline V gene sequence: CDR1 MNHEY, CDR2 SVGAGI. The CDR3 spans 15 residues. V shed 7 bases and J shed 5 bases, with 19 bases lying between them. CDR3 sequence reads: CASTESGTIKDTQYF. CDR3 nucleotide sequence: TGTGCCAGCACCGAGAGCGGGACAATAAAAGATACGCAGTATTTT.

This clone was found once. The rearrangement joins TRBV20-1 to TRBJ1-1; tentative D call: TRBD1 (5 bases). The CDR3 sequence is 10 residues long. Trimming cost V 5 bases and J 9 bases, with 10 bases left between them. Germline V gives CDR1 DFQATT, CDR2 SNEGSKA (reference sequence). Here the CDR3 DNA reads TGCAGTGCTGGGCAGGGACAAGCTTTCTTT. Its translation: CSAGQGQAFF.